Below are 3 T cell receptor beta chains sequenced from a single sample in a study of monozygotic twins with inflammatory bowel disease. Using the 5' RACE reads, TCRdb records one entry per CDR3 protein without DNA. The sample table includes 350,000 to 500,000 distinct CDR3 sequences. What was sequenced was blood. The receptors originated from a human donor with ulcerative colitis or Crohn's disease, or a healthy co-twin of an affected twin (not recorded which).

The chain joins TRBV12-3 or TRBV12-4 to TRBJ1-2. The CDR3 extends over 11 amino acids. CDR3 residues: CASSLGGGYTF.

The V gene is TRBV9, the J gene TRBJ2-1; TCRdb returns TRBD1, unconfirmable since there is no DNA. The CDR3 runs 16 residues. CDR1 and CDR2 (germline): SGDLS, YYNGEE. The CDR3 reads CASSVLGGSSYNEQFF. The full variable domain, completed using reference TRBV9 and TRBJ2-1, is DSGVTQTPKHLITATGQRVTLRCSPRSGDLSVYWYQQSLDQGLQFLIQYYNGEERAKGNILERFSAQQFPDLHSELNLSSLELGDSALYFCASSVLGGSSYNEQFFGPGTRLTVL.

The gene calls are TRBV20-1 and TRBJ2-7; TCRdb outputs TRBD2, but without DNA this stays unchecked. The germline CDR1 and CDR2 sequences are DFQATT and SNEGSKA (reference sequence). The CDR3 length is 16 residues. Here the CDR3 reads CSAMGGTLAGPYEQYF.